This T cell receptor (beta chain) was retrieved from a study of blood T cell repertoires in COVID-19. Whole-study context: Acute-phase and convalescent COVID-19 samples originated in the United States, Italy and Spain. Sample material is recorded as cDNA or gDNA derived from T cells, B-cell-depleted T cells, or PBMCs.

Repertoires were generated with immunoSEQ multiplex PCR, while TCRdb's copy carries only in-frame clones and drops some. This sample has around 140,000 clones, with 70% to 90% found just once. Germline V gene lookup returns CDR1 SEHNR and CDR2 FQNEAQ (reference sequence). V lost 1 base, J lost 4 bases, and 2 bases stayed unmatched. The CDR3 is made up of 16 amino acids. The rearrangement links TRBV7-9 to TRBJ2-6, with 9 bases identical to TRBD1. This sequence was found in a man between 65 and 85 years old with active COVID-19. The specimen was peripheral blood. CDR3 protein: CASSLGDRAGANVLTF. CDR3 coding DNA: TGTGCCAGCAGCTTAGGGGACAGGGCCGGGGCCAACGTCCTGACTTTC. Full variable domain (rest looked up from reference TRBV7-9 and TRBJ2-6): DTGVSQNPRHKITKRGQNVTFRCDPISEHNRLYWYRQTLGQGPEFLTYFQNEAQLEKSRLLSDRFSAERPKGSFSTLEIQRTEQGDSAMYLCASSLGDRAGANVLTFGAGSRLTVL.